This T cell receptor beta chain was sequenced in a study of shared clonotypes between healthy human individuals. Study-wide background: The donor group consisted of a couple of women and a few men, aged 18 to 49.

Clones were sequenced by immunoSEQ multiplex PCR, and TCRdb holds only the in-frame ones, with some missing. The sample has some 1,100,000 clones; approximately 78% are singletons. Whole-study results and caveats: Among a handful of donors, 4.5% to 5.5% of naive CD4 clonotypes were found in common.

This CDR3 has 19 amino acids. Germline assignment: CDR1 MNHGY and CDR2 SVAAGI. With regard to this clone: No antigen is known for it. At one of its ends the junction is not consistent with the germline gene, which may arise from a read error.

The gene calls are TRBV6-9 and TRBJ2-7; 7 positions agree with TRBD2. Sequenced: memory CD4+ T cells from PBMCs. This sample's subset: CD45RA-negative fraction. The receptor was isolated from a man aged 18 to 35 in good health. Some clones in this sample may be carry-over from other donors' samples. The DNA of the CDR3 is TGTGCCAGCAGTTCATGTACGGGACGTGGGACTACAGGCTCCTACGAGCATAAATTC. Translating it yields CASSSCTGRGTTGSYEHKF.